The clone carrying this T cell receptor beta chain showed up just a few times. As yet, its antigen is unknown. These data come from a study of cytomegalovirus exposure and HLA in healthy donors. Overall study context: Inside one of the first data releases sat about 85 million unique TCRs taken from HLA-typed donors.

In germline, CDR1 is LGHNA, CDR2 YSLEER. The CDR3 is 16 amino acids. V trimming: 1 base; J trimming: 6 bases; junction bases outside the gene matches: 7. 60 Vbeta and 13 Jbeta primers were used in PCR. The assay was immunoSEQ multiplex PCR, and TCRdb's table has in-frame clones only and misses some. The sample includes approximately 160,000 clones, 70% to 80% of them seen just once. Study-level findings and limits: Later analysis identified a missense DCLRE1C variant that was linked to TCR beta V- and J-gene trimming.

The V call is TRBV4-3, the J call TRBJ2-1; 9 positions agree with TRBD2. This receptor was identified in a female donor in good health and CMV-seronegative. The sequenced sample was PBMCs. The CDR3 loop reads CASSQGPSSGVNEQFF. The CDR3 DNA is TGCGCCAGCAGCCAAGGCCCATCTAGCGGGGTCAATGAGCAGTTCTTC.